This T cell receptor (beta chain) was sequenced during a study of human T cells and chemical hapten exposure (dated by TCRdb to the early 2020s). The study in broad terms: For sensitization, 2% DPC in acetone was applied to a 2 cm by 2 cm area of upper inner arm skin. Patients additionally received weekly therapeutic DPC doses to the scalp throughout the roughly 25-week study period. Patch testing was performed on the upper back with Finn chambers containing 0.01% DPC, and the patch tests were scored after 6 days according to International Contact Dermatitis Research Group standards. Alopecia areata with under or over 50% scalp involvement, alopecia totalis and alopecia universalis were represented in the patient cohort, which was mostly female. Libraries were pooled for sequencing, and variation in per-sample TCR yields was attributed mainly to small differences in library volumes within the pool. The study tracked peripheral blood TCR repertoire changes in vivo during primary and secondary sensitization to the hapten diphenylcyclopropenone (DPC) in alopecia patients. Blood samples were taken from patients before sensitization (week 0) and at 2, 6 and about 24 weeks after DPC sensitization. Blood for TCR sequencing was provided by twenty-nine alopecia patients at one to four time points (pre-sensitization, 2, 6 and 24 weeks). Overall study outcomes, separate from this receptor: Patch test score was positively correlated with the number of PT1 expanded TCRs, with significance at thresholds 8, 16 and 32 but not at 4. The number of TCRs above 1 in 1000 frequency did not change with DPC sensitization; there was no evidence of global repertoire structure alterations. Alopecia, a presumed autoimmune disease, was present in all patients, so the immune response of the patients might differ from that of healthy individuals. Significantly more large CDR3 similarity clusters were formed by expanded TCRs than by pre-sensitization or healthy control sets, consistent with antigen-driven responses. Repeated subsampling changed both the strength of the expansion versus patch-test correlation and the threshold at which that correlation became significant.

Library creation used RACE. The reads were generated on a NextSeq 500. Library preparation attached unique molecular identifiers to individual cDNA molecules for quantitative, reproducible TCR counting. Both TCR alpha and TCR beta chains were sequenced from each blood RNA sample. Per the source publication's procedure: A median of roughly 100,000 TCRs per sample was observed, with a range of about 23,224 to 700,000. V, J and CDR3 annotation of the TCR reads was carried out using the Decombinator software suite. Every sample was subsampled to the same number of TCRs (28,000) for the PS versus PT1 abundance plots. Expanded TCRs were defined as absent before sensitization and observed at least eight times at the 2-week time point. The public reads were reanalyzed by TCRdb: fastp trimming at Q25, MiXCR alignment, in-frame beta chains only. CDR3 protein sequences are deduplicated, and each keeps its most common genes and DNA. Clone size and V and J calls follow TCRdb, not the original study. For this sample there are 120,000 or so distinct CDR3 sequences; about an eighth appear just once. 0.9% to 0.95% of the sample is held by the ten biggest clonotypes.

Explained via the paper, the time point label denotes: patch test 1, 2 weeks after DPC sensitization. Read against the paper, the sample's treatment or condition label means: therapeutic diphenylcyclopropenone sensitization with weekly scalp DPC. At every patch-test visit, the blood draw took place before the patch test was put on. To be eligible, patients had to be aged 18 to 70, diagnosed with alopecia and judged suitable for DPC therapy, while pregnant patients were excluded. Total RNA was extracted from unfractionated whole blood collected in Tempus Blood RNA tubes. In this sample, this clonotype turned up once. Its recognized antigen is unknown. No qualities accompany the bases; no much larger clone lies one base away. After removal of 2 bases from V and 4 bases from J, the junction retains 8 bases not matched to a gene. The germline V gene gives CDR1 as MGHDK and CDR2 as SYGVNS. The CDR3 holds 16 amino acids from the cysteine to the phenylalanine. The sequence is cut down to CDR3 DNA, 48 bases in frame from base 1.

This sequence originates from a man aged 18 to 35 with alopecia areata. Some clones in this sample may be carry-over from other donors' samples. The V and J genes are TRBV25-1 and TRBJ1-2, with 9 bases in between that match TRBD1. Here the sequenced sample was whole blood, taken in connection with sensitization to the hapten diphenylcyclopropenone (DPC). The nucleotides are TGTGCCAGCAGTGAACTAGGGACAGGGTCCGGCTATGGCTACACCTTC. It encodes CASSELGTGSGYGYTF.